The source of this T cell receptor beta chain is a study of blood T cells in healthy people across ages. Deletions cut 1 base from V and 0 bases from J, with 13 bases between. The length of the CDR3 is 17 residues. Per germline, CDR1 LGHDT and CDR2 YNNKEL (reference sequence). The authors ran a second PCR of roughly 6 to 11 cycles using a sample-barcoded 5' primer and a J-beta primer mix. TCRdb analysed the 5' RACE reads with MiXCR anew, one entry per CDR3 protein. This sample has about 1.4 million distinct CDR3 sequences, with 59% found just once. V is TRBV3-1 and J is TRBJ2-4; D gene ambiguous. The source material was blood. The sequence was collected from a man between 18 and 29 years old in good health. DNA of the CDR3: TGTGCCAGCAGCCAAGGTCTTCCAGTACTAGCCAAAAACATTCAGTACTTC. It is translated as CASSQGLPVLAKNIQYF. Using reference TRBV3-1 and TRBJ2-4 for the parts outside the CDR3, the full variable domain is DTAVSQTPKYLVTQMGNDKSIKCEQNLGHDTMYWYKQDSKKFLKIMFSYNNKELIINETVPNRFSPKSPDKAHLNLHINSLELGDSAVYFCASSQGLPVLAKNIQYFGAGTRLSVL.